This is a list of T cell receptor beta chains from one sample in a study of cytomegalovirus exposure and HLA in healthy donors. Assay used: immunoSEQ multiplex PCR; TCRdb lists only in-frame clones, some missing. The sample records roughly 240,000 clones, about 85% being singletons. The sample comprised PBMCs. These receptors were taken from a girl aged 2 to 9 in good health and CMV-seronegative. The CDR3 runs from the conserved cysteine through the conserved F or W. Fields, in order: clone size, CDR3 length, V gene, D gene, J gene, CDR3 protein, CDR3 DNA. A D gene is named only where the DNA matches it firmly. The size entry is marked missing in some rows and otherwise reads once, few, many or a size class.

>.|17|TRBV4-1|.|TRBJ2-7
CASSQPASGQSSYEQYF
TGCGCCAGCAGCCAGCCTGCGTCGGGACAAAGCTCCTACGAGCAGTACTTC
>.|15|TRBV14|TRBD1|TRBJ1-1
CASSQADRANTEAFF
TGTGCCAGCAGCCAAGCCGACAGGGCAAACACTGAAGCTTTCTTT
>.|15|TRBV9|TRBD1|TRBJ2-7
CASSLQGQGPYEQYF
TGTGCCAGCAGTCTTCAGGGACAGGGCCCCTACGAGCAGTACTTC
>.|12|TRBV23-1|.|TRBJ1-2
CASSQTGYGYTF
TGCGCCAGCAGTCAAACGGGCTATGGCTACACCTTC
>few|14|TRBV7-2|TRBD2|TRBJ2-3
CASSLRGGADTQYF
TGTGCCAGCAGCTTGCGGGGGGGCGCAGATACGCAGTATTTT
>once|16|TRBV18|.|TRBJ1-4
CASSAQTGVGNEKLFF
TGTGCCAGCTCAGCCCAGACAGGCGTAGGTAATGAAAAACTGTTTTTT
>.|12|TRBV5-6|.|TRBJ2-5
CASSLSRETQYF
TGTGCCAGCAGCTTGTCGAGAGAGACCCAGTACTTC
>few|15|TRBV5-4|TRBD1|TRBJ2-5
CASSSPTGESETQYF
TGTGCCAGCAGCTCCCCAACAGGGGAATCGGAGACCCAGTACTTC
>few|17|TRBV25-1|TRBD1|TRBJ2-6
CASSGRQGAAGANVLTF
TGTGCCAGCAGTGGCCGACAGGGCGCGGCTGGGGCCAACGTCCTGACTTTC
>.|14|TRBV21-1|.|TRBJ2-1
CASSTAGVGSGQFF
TGTGCCAGCAGCACTGCGGGAGTAGGTTCCGGGCAGTTCTTC
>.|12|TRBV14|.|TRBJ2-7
CASSQSVYEQYF
TGTGCCAGCAGCCAATCGGTCTACGAGCAGTACTTC
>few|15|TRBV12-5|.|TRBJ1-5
CASGDGNLGDQPQHF
TGTGCTAGTGGTGACGGAAACCTGGGCGATCAGCCCCAGCATTTT
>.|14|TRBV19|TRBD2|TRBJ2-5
CASSQRGGEETQYF
TGTGCCAGTAGTCAGCGGGGGGGCGAAGAGACCCAGTACTTC